A selection of T cell receptor beta chains follows, all from one sample in a study of cytomegalovirus exposure and HLA in healthy donors. Repertoires were generated with immunoSEQ multiplex PCR, while TCRdb's copy carries only in-frame clones and drops some. The sample has over 150,000 clones, roughly 78% seen once. The source material was PBMCs. These receptor sequences come from a woman between 50 and 59 years old in good health and CMV-seropositive. Each CDR3 is given with its conserved first and last residue. D genes are given only for firm matches. Clone size is shown for a subset of rows, as once, few, many or a class of expanded clone.

V	D	J	size	CDR3	DNA
TRBV5-4	TRBD1	TRBJ2-2	NA	CASSLQTGGPGELFF	TGTGCCAGCAGCTTGCAAACAGGGGGCCCCGGGGAGCTGTTTTTT
TRBV4-1	TRBD1	TRBJ1-2	NA	CASSPQGGPTNYGYTF	TGCGCCAGCAGCCCACAGGGGGGCCCTACTAACTATGGCTACACCTTC
TRBV27	NA	TRBJ1-1	NA	CASSRERNTEAFF	TGTGCCAGTTCTCGGGAGAGAAACACTGAAGCTTTCTTT
TRBV7-9	TRBD2	TRBJ2-7	NA	CASSPQIWLAGASTYEQYF	TGTGCCAGCAGCCCCCAGATTTGGTTAGCGGGAGCCTCGACCTACGAGCAGTACTTC
TRBV19	TRBD1	TRBJ1-2	NA	CASSQQGANYGYTF	TGTGCCAGTAGTCAGCAGGGGGCCAACTATGGCTACACCTTC
TRBV4-1	NA	TRBJ2-2	NA	CASSQFGGDTGELFF	TGCGCCAGCAGCCAATTCGGAGGGGACACCGGGGAGCTGTTTTTT
TRBV27	TRBD2	TRBJ2-1	NA	CASRFQTSGGVDEQFF	TGTGCCAGCAGGTTTCAGACTAGCGGGGGGGTGGATGAGCAGTTCTTC
TRBV11-3	NA	TRBJ2-6	NA	CASSLGGSGANVLTF	TGTGCCAGCAGCTTAGGAGGGTCTGGGGCCAACGTCCTGACTTTC
TRBV10-3	NA	TRBJ2-6	few	CAISQSSGANVLTF	TGTGCCATCAGCCAGTCCTCTGGGGCCAACGTCCTGACTTTC
TRBV6-1	TRBD2	TRBJ2-3	once	CASSVSSGVDTQYF	TGTGCCAGCAGTGTCTCTAGCGGGGTAGATACGCAGTATTTT
TRBV30	TRBD2	TRBJ2-7	NA	CAWSDRDGGDF	TGTGCCTGGAGTGACCGGGACGGGGGGGACTTC
TRBV28	TRBD1	TRBJ1-2	few	CASSLRGQTGYTF	TGTGCCAGCAGTTTAAGGGGACAGACTGGCTACACCTTC
TRBV30	NA	TRBJ2-7	NA	CAWSVRRSEQYF	TGTGCCTGGAGTGTACGAAGGAGCGAGCAGTACTTC
TRBV7-3	TRBD2	TRBJ2-5	NA	CASSLQGLAGETQYF	TGTGCCAGCAGCTTACAAGGACTAGCGGGTGAGACCCAGTACTTC
TRBV19	NA	TRBJ2-6	NA	CASSPDTSGANVLTF	TGTGCCAGTAGTCCTGACACCTCTGGGGCCAACGTCCTGACTTTC
TRBV13	NA	TRBJ2-1	NA	CASSFQASLSGEQFF	TGTGCCAGCAGCTTTCAGGCATCACTAAGCGGTGAGCAGTTCTTC
TRBV30	TRBD1	TRBJ1-5	NA	CAWSGPGQGGYMMGNQPQHF	TGTGCCTGGAGTGGCCCGGGACAGGGAGGATATATGATGGGCAATCAGCCCCAGCATTTT
TRBV13	NA	TRBJ2-7	NA	CASSLGRWTAVTEQYF	TGTGCCAGCAGCTTAGGCAGGTGGACAGCGGTCACGGAGCAGTACTTC
TRBV27	NA	TRBJ2-1	NA	CASKKTVYNEQFF	TGTGCCAGCAAGAAGACAGTATACAATGAGCAGTTCTTC
TRBV7-9	NA	TRBJ2-1	NA	CASSSRTGFYNEQFF	TGTGCCAGCAGCTCACGGACTGGATTCTACAATGAGCAGTTCTTC
TRBV5-1	TRBD1	TRBJ2-7	NA	CASSRSGTGNYEQYF	TGCGCCAGCAGCAGATCCGGGACAGGGAACTACGAGCAGTACTTC
TRBV2	NA	TRBJ1-2	NA	CASSPGGVSGYTF	TGTGCCAGCAGCCCGGGGGGAGTATCAGGCTACACCTTC
TRBV10-3	NA	TRBJ2-3	NA	CAIRTTGEDTQYF	TGTGCCATCAGGACTACGGGGGAAGATACGCAGTATTTT
TRBV5-4	NA	TRBJ1-2	NA	CASSLPRAIDSNYGYTF	TGTGCCAGCAGCTTGCCTCGCGCGATAGACAGTAACTATGGCTACACCTTC
TRBV7-9	NA	TRBJ1-6	NA	CASSLGLLGQPNSPLHF	TGTGCCAGCAGCTTAGGCCTTTTGGGGCAGCCTAATTCACCCCTCCACTTT
TRBV6-1	NA	TRBJ2-7	NA	CASSPHYEQYF	TGTGCCAGCAGCCCCCATTACGAGCAGTACTTC